This TCR beta chain emerged from a study of immune evolution from preneoplasia to lung adenocarcinoma. This clone was seen once. The junction shows a germline mismatch at one end, possibly a read error. The germline CDR1 and CDR2 sequences are KGHSH and LQKENI. The CDR3 runs 13 residues. The data were produced by immunoSEQ multiplex PCR, yet TCRdb's version contains in-frame clones alone and is incomplete. The table shows about 10,000 clones, with just over 85% occurring only once. Specimen: FFPE invasive lung adenocarcinoma tissue. The chain combines TRBV18 with TRBJ1-1; 10 positions agree with TRBD1. The TCR comes from a person between 65 and 79 years old with invasive lung adenocarcinoma. CDR3 sequence: CASSVGTGDKRVF. CDR3 in DNA: TGTGCCAGCTCAGTAGGGACAGGGGACAAGAGAGTCTTT.